This is a list of T cell receptor beta chains from one sample in a study of cytomegalovirus exposure and HLA in healthy donors. Data came from immunoSEQ multiplex PCR; TCRdb stores just in-frame clones and leaves some out. Here the sample spans around 100,000 clones, around 84% being singletons. The sample taken for sequencing was PBMCs. These receptors all stem from a man aged 18 to 30 in good health and CMV-seronegative. Each CDR3 is given with its conserved first and last residue. The order of the fields is D gene, J gene, V gene, clone size, CDR3 DNA, CDR3 protein. A D gene is named only where the DNA matches it firmly. Not all rows give a size; the values are once, few, many and, for expanded clones, a class.

TRBD1,TRBJ1-1,TRBV19,.,TGTGCCAGTACCCGGACAGGGGGGATTCGCACTGAAGCTTTCTTT,CASTRTGGIRTEAFF
TRBD1,TRBJ1-2,TRBV6-5,.,TGTGCCAGCAGTTACTCGGCCAGGGGGCATAGCTATGGCTACACCTTC,CASSYSARGHSYGYTF
.,TRBJ1-1,TRBV28,.,TGTGCCAGCAGCCGGGGGGGAAATTCTGAAGCTTTCTTT,CASSRGGNSEAFF
TRBD2,TRBJ2-1,TRBV29-1,.,TGCAGCGTTGAAGAACCTAGCGGGAGTAGCTCCTACAATGAGCAGTTCTTC,CSVEEPSGSSSYNEQFF
.,TRBJ1-1,TRBV9,.,TGTGCCAGCAGCGTAGCCTTCCAGGGTCCTACGAACACTGAAGCTTTCTTT,CASSVAFQGPTNTEAFF
TRBD2,TRBJ2-1,TRBV30,.,TGTGCCTGGGGAACCGGGACTAGCGGGACGATTGAGCAGTTCTTC,CAWGTGTSGTIEQFF
TRBD2,TRBJ2-7,TRBV7-2,.,TGTGCCAGCAGCTTGACTAGCGGGAGTCGCGAGCAGTACTTC,CASSLTSGSREQYF
TRBD2,TRBJ2-7,TRBV2,once,TGTGCCAGCCAGGGACTAGCGGAGTTCTCCTACGAGCAGTACTTC,CASQGLAEFSYEQYF
TRBD1,TRBJ1-5,TRBV15,.,TGTGCCACCAGCAGGGACAGGGGAGGAGGGCCCCAGCATTTT,CATSRDRGGGPQHF
.,TRBJ1-1,TRBV30,.,TGTGCCTGGAGGCAGGGCACTGAAGCTTTCTTT,CAWRQGTEAFF
TRBD2,TRBJ2-1,TRBV6-4,.,TGTGCCAGCAGTGAACTAGCGGGCTCCTACAATGAGCAGTTCTTC,CASSELAGSYNEQFF
TRBD2,TRBJ2-1,TRBV30,.,TGTGCCTGGAGTCCCGGGACTAGCTCCTACAATGAGCAGTTCTTC,CAWSPGTSSYNEQFF
TRBD1,TRBJ2-3,TRBV9,.,TGTGCCAGCAGCGTGGGACAGGGGACGCAGTATTTT,CASSVGQGTQYF
.,TRBJ2-6,TRBV5-1,.,TGCGCCAGCAGAGACTCTGGGGGCCCTTACTCTGGGGCCAACGTCCTGACTTTC,CASRDSGGPYSGANVLTF
TRBD2,TRBJ2-7,TRBV7-6,.,TGTGCCAGCAGCCCCGAGGGACTAGTCCGGGAGACCGAGCAGTACTTC,CASSPEGLVRETEQYF
.,TRBJ2-1,TRBV4-1,.,TGCGCCAGCAGCCAAGATCCGAACAGGGAGCAGTTCTTC,CASSQDPNREQFF
TRBD1,TRBJ1-6,TRBV6-5,few,TGTGCCAGCAGTTACTCGACAGGCAGGGGGAATTCACCCCTCCACTTT,CASSYSTGRGNSPLHF
TRBD1,TRBJ2-1,TRBV2,.,TGTGCCAGCAGTAAAGACGCGGGACAGGGGGCGCGGAATGAGCAGTTCTTC,CASSKDAGQGARNEQFF
TRBD1,TRBJ1-5,TRBV7-6,.,TGTGCCAGCAGCTTCCAACAGGGGGGCAATCAGCCCCAGCATTTT,CASSFQQGGNQPQHF
.,TRBJ1-1,TRBV7-9,.,TGTGCCAGCAGCATCCGGAACACTGAAGCTTTCTTT,CASSIRNTEAFF
.,TRBJ1-3,TRBV9,.,TGTGCCAGCAGCGTAGGTGGCAGGGTCTCTGGAAACACCATATATTTT,CASSVGGRVSGNTIYF
.,TRBJ2-7,TRBV27,.,TGTGCCAGCAGTTTAAGCCCCGACGAGCAGTACTTC,CASSLSPDEQYF
.,TRBJ1-5,TRBV6-1,.,TGTGCCAGCAGTAGCCGGGGGGGAGCTAATCAGCCCCAGCATTTT,CASSSRGGANQPQHF
.,TRBJ1-2,TRBV9,.,TGTGCCAGCAGCGTAGACTTTACTGACTATGGCTACACCTTC,CASSVDFTDYGYTF
.,TRBJ2-7,TRBV6-5,once,TGTGCCAGCAGTCGCTCGCCGACAGACCCCTACGAGCAGTACTTC,CASSRSPTDPYEQYF
TRBD2,TRBJ2-7,TRBV28,.,TGTGCCAGCAGTTTGCTCAGCGGGATGAACACCTACGAGCAGTACTTC,CASSLLSGMNTYEQYF
TRBD1,TRBJ1-1,TRBV6-5,.,TGTGCCAGCAGTTATCGCCCAGGGGGGAACACTGAAGCTTTCTTT,CASSYRPGGNTEAFF
TRBD2,TRBJ2-1,TRBV9,few,TGTGCCAGCAGCGCCAGCGGGACTAGCGGGGTTACGCAGTTCTTC,CASSASGTSGVTQFF
.,TRBJ2-2,TRBV5-1,.,TGCGCCAGCAGCTTGGGGGACTCATCCGGGGAGCTGTTTTTT,CASSLGDSSGELFF
TRBD2,TRBJ2-1,TRBV12-5,.,TGTGCTAGTGGTTTACCCCCGAAGACTAGCGGGACCTACAATGAGCAGTTCTTC,CASGLPPKTSGTYNEQFF
.,TRBJ2-6,TRBV6-6,.,TGTGCCAGCAGTTACTCCCAGGCTGGGGCCAACGTCCTGACTTTC,CASSYSQAGANVLTF